This TCR beta chain derives from a study of blood T cell repertoires in COVID-19. The CDR3 has 15 amino acids. The table came from immunoSEQ multiplex PCR; TCRdb's copy has only in-frame clones and leaves some out. The sample lists roughly 43,000 clones; 88% were seen once. Sequencing was carried out using peripheral blood. The rearrangement links TRBV7-5 to TRBJ2-5; the DNA was not compared with TRBD2, the D call given in the table. TRBV7-5 is tagged as a pseudogene. The TCR originated in a human donor in a cohort sampled during active COVID-19. The CDR3 protein is CARSPVPGNQETQYF. CDR3 sequence (DNA): TGTGCCAGAAGCCCTGTCCCGGGGAACCAAGAGACCCAGTACTTC.